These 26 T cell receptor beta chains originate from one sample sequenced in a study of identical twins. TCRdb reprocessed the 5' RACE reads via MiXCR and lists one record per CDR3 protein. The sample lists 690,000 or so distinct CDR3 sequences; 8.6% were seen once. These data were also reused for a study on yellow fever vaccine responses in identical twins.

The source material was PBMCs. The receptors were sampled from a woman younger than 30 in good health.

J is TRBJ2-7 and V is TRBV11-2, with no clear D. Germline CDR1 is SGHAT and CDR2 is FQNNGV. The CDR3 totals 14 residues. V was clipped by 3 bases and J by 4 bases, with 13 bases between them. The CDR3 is CASSLLGFGYEQYF. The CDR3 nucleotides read TGTGCCAGCAGCTTGTTGGGGTTCGGGTACGAGCAGTACTTC.

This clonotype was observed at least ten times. This CDR3 reads CSALDRTEYPYEQYF. The CDR3, as DNA: TGCAGCGCCCTGGACAGAACAGAGTACCCCTACGAGCAGTACTTC. The rearrangement uses TRBV29-1 and TRBJ2-7, with D tentatively TRBD1 (6 bases). V lost 7 bases to trimming and J lost 2 bases, with 21 bases between them. Germline V CDR1 and CDR2: SQVTM, ANQGSEA. The CDR3 sequence is 15 residues long.

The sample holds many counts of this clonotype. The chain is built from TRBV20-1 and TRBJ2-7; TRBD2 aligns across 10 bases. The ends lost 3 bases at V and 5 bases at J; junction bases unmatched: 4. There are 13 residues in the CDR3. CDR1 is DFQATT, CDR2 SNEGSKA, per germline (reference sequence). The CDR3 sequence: CSASWTSGNEQYF. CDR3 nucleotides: TGCAGTGCTAGTTGGACTAGCGGCAACGAGCAGTACTTC.

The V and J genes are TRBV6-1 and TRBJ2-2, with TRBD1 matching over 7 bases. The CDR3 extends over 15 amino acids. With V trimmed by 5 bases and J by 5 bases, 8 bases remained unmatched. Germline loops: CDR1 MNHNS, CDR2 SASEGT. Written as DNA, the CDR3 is TGTGCCAGCAGTACCCGGGACAGAAGAACCGGGGAGCTGTTTTTT. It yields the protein CASSTRDRRTGELFF.

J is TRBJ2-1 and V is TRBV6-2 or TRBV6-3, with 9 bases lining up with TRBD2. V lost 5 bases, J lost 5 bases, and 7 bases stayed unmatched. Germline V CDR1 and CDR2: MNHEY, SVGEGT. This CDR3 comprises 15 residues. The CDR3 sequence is CASSQTSGINNEQFF. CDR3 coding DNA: TGTGCCAGCAGTCAGACTAGCGGAATAAACAATGAGCAGTTCTTC.

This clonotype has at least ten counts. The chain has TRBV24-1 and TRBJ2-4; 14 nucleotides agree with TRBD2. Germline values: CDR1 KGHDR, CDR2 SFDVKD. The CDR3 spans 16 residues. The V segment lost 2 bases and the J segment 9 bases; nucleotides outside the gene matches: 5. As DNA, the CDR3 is TGTGCCACCAGTGATTCCGGGACTAGCGGGAGAACCATTCAGTACTTC. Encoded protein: CATSDSGTSGRTIQYF.

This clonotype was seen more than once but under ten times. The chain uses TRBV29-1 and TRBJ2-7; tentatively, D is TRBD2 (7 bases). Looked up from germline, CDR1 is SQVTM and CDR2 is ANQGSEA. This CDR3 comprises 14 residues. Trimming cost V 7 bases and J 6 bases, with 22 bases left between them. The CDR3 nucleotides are TGCAGCGCAACTTTGGGGGGGGGCCGGTCCGAGCAGTACTTC. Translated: CSATLGGGRSEQYF.

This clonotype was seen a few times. CDR3 loop: CASTMGQVPYEQYF. In DNA, the CDR3 is TGTGCCAGTACCATGGGACAGGTCCCCTACGAGCAGTACTTC. The rearrangement uses TRBV19 and TRBJ2-7, with 8 bases identical to TRBD1. V gave up 7 bases and J gave up 2 bases; unmatched junction bases: 7. CDR1 LNHDA and CDR2 SQIVND come from the germline V gene (reference sequence). CDR3 length equals 14 residues. Full variable domain (rest looked up from reference TRBV19 and TRBJ2-7): DGGITQSPKYLFRKEGQNVTLSCEQNLNHDAMYWYRQDPGQGLRLIYYSQIVNDFQKGDIAEGYSVSREKKESFPLTVTSAQKNPTAFYLCASTMGQVPYEQYFGPGTRLTVT.

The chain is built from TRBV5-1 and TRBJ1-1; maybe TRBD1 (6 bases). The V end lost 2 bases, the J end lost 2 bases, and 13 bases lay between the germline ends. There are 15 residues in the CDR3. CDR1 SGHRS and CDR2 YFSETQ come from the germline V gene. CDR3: CASSLTTGPNTEAFF. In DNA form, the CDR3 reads TGCGCCAGCAGCTTAACGACAGGCCCTAACACTGAAGCTTTCTTT.

The CDR3 protein is CSVEDFGAPINFRGTDTQYF. CDR3 DNA: TGCAGCGTTGAGGACTTCGGGGCGCCGATCAATTTTAGGGGCACAGATACGCAGTATTTT. The V call is TRBV29-1, the J call TRBJ2-3, with D possibly being TRBD1 or TRBD2 (5 bases each). V was trimmed by 3 bases and J by 1 base, leaving 29 bases between them. Germline assignment: CDR1 SQVTM and CDR2 ANQGSEA. The CDR3 spans 20 residues.

The CDR3 nucleotides are TGTGCCAGCAGCTCCTTAGCGGGAGCATTTGGCAATGAGCAGTTCTTC. It encodes CASSSLAGAFGNEQFF. This sequence joins TRBV28 and TRBJ2-1, with TRBD2 matching 9 bases. This CDR3 has 16 amino acids. CDR1 MDHEN and CDR2 SYDVKM come from the germline V gene. V lost 6 bases to trimming and J lost 6 bases; unmatched junction nucleotides: 12.

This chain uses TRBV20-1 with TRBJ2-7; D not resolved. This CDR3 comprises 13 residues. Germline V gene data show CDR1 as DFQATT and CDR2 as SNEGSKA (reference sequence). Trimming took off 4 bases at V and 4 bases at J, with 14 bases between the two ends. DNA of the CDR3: TGCAGTGCTATTCTACTCGGGTATTACGAGCAGTACTTC. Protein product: CSAILLGYYEQYF.

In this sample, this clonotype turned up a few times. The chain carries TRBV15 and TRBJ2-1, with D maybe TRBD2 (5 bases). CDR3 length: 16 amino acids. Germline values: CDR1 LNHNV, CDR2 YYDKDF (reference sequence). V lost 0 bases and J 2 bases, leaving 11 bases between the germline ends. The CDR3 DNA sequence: TGTGCCACCAGCAGAGACAGAGGGTCGGCCTACAATGAGCAGTTCTTC. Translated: CATSRDRGSAYNEQFF.

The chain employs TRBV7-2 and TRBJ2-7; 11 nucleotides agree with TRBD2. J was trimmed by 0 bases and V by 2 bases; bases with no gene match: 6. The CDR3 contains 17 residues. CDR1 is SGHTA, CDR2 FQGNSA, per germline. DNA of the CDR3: TGTGCCAGCAGCTTATTAGGACTAGCGGGCAGCTCCTACGAGCAGTACTTC. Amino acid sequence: CASSLLGLAGSSYEQYF.

The CDR3: CASSPRGMNTEAFF. The CDR3, as DNA: TGTGCCAGCAGTCCCAGGGGCATGAACACTGAAGCTTTCTTT. V is TRBV4-2 and J is TRBJ1-1; tentative D call: TRBD1 (6 bases). V was cut by 6 bases and J by 0 bases, with 11 bases left in between. This CDR3 comprises 14 residues. CDR1 is LGHNA and CDR2 is YNFKEQ in the germline V gene.

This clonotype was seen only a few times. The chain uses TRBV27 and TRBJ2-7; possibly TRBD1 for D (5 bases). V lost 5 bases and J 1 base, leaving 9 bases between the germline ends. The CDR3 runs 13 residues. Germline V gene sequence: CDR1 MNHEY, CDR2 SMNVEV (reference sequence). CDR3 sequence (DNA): TGTGCCAGCAGTCTTCACAGGTCCTACGAGCAGTACTTC. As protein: CASSLHRSYEQYF.

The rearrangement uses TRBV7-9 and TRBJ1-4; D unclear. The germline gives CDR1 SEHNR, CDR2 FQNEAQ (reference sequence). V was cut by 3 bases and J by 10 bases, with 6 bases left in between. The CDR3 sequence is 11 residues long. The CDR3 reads CASSLEGKLFF. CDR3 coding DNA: TGTGCCAGCAGCTTGGAGGGAAAACTGTTTTTT.

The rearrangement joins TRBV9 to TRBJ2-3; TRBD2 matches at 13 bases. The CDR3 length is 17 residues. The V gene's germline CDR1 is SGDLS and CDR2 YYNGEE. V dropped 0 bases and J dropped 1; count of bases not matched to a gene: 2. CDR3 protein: CASSVAGTSGGTDTQYF. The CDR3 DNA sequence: TGTGCCAGCAGCGTAGCTGGGACTAGCGGGGGCACAGATACGCAGTATTTT.

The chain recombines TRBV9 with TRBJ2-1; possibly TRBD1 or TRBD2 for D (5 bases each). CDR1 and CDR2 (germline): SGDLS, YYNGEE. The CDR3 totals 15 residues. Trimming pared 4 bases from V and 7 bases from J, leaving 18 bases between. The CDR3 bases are TGTGCCAGCAGCTCCCGGGACCAGCATGAGAATGAGCAGTTCTTC. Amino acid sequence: CASSSRDQHENEQFF. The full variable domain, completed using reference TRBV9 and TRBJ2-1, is DSGVTQTPKHLITATGQRVTLRCSPRSGDLSVYWYQQSLDQGLQFLIQYYNGEERAKGNILERFSAQQFPDLHSELNLSSLELGDSALYFCASSSRDQHENEQFFGPGTRLTVL.

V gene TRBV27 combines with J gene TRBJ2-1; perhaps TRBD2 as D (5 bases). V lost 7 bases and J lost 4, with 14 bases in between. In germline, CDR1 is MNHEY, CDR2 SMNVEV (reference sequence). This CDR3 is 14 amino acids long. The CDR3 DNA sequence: TGTGCCAGCACTGAGGACTGGCCTTACAATGAGCAGTTCTTC. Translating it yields CASTEDWPYNEQFF.

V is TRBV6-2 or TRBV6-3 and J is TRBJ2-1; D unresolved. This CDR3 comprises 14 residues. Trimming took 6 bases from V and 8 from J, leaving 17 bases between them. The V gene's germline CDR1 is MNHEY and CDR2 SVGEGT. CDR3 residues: CASRSSSLRDEQFF. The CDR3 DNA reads TGTGCCAGCAGATCCTCCTCCCTTAGGGATGAGCAGTTCTTC.

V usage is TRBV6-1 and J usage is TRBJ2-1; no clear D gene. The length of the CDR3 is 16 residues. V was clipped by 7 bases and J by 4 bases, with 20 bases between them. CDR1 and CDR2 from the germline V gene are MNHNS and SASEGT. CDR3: CASTRLKRLDYNEQFF. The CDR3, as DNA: TGTGCCAGCACCCGACTCAAGAGGTTGGATTACAATGAGCAGTTCTTC.

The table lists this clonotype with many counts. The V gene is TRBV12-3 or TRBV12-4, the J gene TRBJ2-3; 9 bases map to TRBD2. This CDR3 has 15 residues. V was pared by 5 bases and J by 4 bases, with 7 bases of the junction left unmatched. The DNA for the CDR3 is TGTGCCAGCAGTAGCGAAGCGGGGGGAGCAGATACGCAGTATTTT. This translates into CASSSEAGGADTQYF.

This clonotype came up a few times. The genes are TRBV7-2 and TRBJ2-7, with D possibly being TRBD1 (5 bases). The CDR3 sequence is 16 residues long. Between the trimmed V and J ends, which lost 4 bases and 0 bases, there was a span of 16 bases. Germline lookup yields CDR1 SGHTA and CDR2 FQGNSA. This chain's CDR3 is CASSYGAQRSSYEQYF. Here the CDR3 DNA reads TGTGCCAGCAGCTATGGGGCACAGAGGAGCTCCTACGAGCAGTACTTC.

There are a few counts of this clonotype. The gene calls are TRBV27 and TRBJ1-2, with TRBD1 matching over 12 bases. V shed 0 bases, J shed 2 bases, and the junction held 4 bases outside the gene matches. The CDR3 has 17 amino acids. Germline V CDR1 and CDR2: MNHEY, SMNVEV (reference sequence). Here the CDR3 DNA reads TGTGCCAGCAGTTTATCGGCCGGGACAGGGGGCAACTATGGCTACACCTTC. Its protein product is CASSLSAGTGGNYGYTF.

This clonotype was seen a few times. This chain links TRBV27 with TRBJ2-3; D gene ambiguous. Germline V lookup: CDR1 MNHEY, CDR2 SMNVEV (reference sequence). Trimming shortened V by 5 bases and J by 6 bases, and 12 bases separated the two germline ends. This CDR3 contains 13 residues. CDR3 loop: CASSPLGHDTQYF. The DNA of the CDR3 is TGTGCCAGCAGTCCACTTGGGCACGATACGCAGTATTTT.